This T cell receptor beta chain was obtained from a study of T-cell memory formation after mild COVID-19. Overall study findings and caveats: Largely, contracting CD4+ clones fell within CM and EM, and contracting CD8+ clones within EMRA. A subset of responding clones appeared in pre-infection memory, suggesting cross-reactive memory joined.

CDR3 length: 13 residues. Trimming removed 8 bases from V and 9 bases from J, with 17 bases in between. CDR1 is MNHEY, CDR2 SVGEGT, per germline. cDNA libraries for TCR alpha and TCR beta, carrying sample barcodes and UMIs, came from 5'RACE with constant-segment primers. TCRdb recomputed calls from the 5' RACE reads with MiXCR, one row per CDR3 protein. Counted here are 150,000 to 200,000 distinct CDR3 sequences, around 16% occurring once; the ten biggest clones make up around 1.9%. The table lists this clonotype with many counts. What it binds is not known. This receptor was obtained from an adult woman who had mild COVID-19 (a few samples of this study predate the infection). Cell type and time point are not known. Sequenced material: PBMCs or a T cell subset sorted from them (not recorded which). This sequence joins TRBV6-2 or TRBV6-3 and TRBJ1-5; maybe TRBD1 (5 bases). The DNA of the CDR3 is TGTGCCAGCCGGGAGACAGTCTTAGGGCCCCAGCATTTT. It translates to CASRETVLGPQHF.